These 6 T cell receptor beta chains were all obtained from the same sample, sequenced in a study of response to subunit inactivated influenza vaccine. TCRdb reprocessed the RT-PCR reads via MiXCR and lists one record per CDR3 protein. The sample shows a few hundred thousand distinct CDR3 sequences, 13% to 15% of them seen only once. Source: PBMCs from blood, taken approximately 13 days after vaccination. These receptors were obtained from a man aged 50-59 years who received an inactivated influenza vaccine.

CDR3 loop: CSASATGGGFYEQYF. The CDR3 DNA is TGCAGTGCTAGTGCTACTGGGGGGGGCTTTTACGAGCAGTACTTC. The V call is TRBV20-1, the J call TRBJ2-7, with a possible D match to TRBD2 (7 bases). The CDR3 covers 15 residues. Germline V CDR1 and CDR2: DFQATT, SNEGSKA (reference sequence). The V end lost 3 bases, the J end lost 4 bases, and 19 bases lay between the germline ends.

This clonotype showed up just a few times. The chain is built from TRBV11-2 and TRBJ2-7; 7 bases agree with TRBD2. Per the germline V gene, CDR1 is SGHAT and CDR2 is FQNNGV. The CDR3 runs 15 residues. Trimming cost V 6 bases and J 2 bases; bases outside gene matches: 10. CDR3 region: CASSQGLAAPYEQYF. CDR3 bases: TGTGCCAGCAGTCAAGGGCTAGCGGCCCCCTACGAGCAGTACTTC.

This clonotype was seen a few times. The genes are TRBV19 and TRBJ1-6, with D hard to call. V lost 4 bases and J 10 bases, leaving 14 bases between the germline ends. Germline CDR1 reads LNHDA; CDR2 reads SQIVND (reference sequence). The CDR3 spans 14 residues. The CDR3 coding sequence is TGTGCCAGTAGTAGCCGCGTGGGAGGCTCACCCCTCCACTTT. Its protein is CASSSRVGGSPLHF.

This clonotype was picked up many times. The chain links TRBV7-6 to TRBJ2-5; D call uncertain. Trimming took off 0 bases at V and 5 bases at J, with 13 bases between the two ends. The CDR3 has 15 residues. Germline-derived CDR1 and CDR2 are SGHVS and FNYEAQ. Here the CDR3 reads CASSLATGTRETQYF. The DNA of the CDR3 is TGTGCCAGCAGCTTAGCCACGGGTACGAGGGAGACCCAGTACTTC.

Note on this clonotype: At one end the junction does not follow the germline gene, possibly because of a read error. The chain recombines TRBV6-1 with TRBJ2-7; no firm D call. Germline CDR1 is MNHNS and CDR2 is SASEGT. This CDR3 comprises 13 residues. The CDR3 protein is CASSEGPFYEQYF. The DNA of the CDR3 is TGTGCCAGCAGCGAAGGCCCTTTCTACGAGCAGTACTTC.

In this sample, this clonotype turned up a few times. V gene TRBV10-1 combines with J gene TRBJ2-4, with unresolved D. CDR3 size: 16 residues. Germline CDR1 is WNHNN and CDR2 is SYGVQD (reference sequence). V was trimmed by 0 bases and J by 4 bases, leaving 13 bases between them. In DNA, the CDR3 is TGCGCCAGCAGTGAGTCGTCAGGAGTAGGGAAAAACATTCAGTACTTC. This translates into CASSESSGVGKNIQYF.